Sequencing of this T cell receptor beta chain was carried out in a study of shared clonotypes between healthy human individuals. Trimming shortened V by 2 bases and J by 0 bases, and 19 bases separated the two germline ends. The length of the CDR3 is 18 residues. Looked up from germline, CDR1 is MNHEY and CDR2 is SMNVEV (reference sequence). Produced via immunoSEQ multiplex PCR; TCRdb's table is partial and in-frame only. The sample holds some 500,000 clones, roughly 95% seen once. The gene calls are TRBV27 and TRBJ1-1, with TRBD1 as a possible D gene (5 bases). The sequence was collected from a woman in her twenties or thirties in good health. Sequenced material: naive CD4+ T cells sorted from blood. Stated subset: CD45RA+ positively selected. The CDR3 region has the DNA TGTGCCAGCAGTTTACGCGTATCAGGGTCCTTGGTGAACACTGAAGCTTTCTTT. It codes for CASSLRVSGSLVNTEAFF.